A selection of T cell receptor beta chains follows, all from one sample in a study of blood T cell repertoires in COVID-19. TCRdb keeps only in-frame clones here, not all; method: immunoSEQ multiplex PCR. This table holds some 500,000 clones, approximately 88% found once. Sequencing was done on a sample of PBMCs or T cells enriched from blood (not recorded which). The receptors come from a woman aged 40 to 50 who had recovered from COVID-19. The CDR3 runs from the conserved cysteine through the conserved F or W. D genes are given only for firm matches.

>-|TRBJ2-7|TRBV3-1/TRBV3-2
CASSRGSSYEQYF
TGTGCCAGCAGCCGAGGCAGCTCCTACGAGCAGTACTTC
>-|TRBJ1-3|TRBV4-3
CASSQDETPGAGNTIYF
TGCGCCAGCAGCCAAGATGAGACACCGGGGGCTGGAAACACCATATATTTT
>-|TRBJ1-1|TRBV19
CASSTSRQNEAFF
TGTGCCAGTAGTACCTCCCGACAGAACGAAGCTTTCTTT
>-|TRBJ2-1|TRBV18
CASSPPNKGVHYNEQFF
TGTGCCAGCTCACCACCAAACAAGGGGGTCCATTACAATGAGCAGTTCTTC
>-|TRBJ1-2|TRBV5-8
CASSFGQGDGYTF
TGTGCCAGCAGCTTTGGGCAGGGTGATGGCTACACCTTC
>TRBD1|TRBJ1-6|TRBV5-1
CASSWRGQGPLNSPLHF
TGCGCCAGCAGCTGGCGGGGACAGGGTCCTCTAAATTCACCCCTCCACTTT
>TRBD2|TRBJ2-7|TRBV9
CASSVTGLADEQYF
TGTGCCAGCAGCGTAACGGGACTAGCCGACGAGCAGTACTTC
>-|TRBJ1-1|TRBV3-1/TRBV3-2
CASSQGDGGAEAFF
TGTGCCAGCAGCCAAGGTGACGGGGGGGCTGAAGCTTTCTTT
>-|TRBJ1-2|TRBV5-1
CASSLDSPNYGYTF
TGCGCCAGCAGCTTGGACAGTCCAAACTATGGCTACACCTTC
>TRBD1|TRBJ2-3|TRBV5-1
CASSLGGDQGVTQYF
TGCGCCAGCAGCTTGGGAGGCGACCAGGGGGTTACGCAGTATTTT
>TRBD1|TRBJ2-6|TRBV24-1
CATRQTRSWDRPSSGANVLTF
TGTGCCACCAGACAAACGAGAAGCTGGGACAGGCCTTCCTCTGGGGCCAACGTCCTGACTTTC
>TRBD1|TRBJ1-2|TRBV19
CASSIGTGAGYTF
TGTGCCAGTAGTATAGGAACAGGGGCCGGCTACACCTTC
>TRBD1|TRBJ2-1|TRBV19
CASSKDRVGTNEQFF
TGTGCCAGTAGTAAGGACAGGGTCGGGACAAATGAGCAGTTCTTC
>-|TRBJ2-3|TRBV3-1/TRBV3-2
CASSQDPRLSPSTDTQYF
TGTGCCAGCAGCCAAGATCCGAGACTTTCCCCTAGCACAGATACGCAGTATTTT
>TRBD1|TRBJ1-1|TRBV13
CASSERQGTEAFF
TGTGCCAGCAGCGAACGACAGGGCACTGAAGCTTTCTTT